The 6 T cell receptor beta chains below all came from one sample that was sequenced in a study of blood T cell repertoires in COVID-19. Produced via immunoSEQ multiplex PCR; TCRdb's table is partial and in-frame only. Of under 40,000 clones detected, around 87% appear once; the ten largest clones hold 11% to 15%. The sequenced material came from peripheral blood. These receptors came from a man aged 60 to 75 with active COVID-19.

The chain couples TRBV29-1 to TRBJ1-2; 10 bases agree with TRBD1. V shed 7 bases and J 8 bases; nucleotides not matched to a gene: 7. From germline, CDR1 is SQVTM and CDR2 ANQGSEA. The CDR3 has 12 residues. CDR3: CSAGQGGLGYTF. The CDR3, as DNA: TGCAGCGCTGGACAGGGGGGTCTGGGCTACACCTTC.

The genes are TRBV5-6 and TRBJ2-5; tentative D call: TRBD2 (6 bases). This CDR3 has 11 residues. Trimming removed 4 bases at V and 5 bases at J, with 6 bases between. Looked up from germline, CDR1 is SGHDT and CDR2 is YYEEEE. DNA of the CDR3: TGTGCCAGCAGCCGGGAGGAGACCCAGTACTTC. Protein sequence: CASSREETQYF.

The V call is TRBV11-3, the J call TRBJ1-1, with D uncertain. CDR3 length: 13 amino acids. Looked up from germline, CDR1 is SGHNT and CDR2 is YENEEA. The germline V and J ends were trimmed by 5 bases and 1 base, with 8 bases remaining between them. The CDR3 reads CASSLGGNTEAFF. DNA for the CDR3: TGTGCCAGCAGCCTCGGAGGGAACACTGAAGCTTTCTTT.

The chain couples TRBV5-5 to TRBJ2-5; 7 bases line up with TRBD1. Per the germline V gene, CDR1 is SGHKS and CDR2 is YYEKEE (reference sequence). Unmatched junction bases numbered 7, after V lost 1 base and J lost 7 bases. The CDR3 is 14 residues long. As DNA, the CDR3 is TGTGCCAGCAGCTTGTGGCAGGGGGTCGGGACCCAGTACTTC. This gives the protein CASSLWQGVGTQYF.

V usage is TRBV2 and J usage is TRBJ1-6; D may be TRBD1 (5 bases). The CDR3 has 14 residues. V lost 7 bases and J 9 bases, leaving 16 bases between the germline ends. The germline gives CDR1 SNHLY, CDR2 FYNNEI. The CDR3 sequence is CASIEAGFRSPLHF. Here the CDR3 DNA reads TGTGCCAGCATTGAGGCAGGGTTCCGTTCACCCCTCCACTTT.

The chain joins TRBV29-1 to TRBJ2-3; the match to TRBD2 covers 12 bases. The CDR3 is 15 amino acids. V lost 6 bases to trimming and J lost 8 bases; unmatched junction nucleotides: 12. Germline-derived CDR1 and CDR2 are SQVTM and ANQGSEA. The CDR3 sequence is CSVLAGGNPQGTQYF. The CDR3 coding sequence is TGCAGCGTGCTAGCGGGAGGGAACCCGCAGGGTACGCAGTATTTT.